Listed below are T cell receptor beta chains from one sample, sequenced in a study of T cells in Graves' hyperthyroidism and ophthalmopathy. One entry per CDR3 protein, called by TCRdb with MiXCR from the multiplex PCR reads. This table holds around 260,000 distinct CDR3 sequences, around a quarter found once. The specimen was blood. The receptor set was obtained from a man between 40 and 49 years old with Graves' hyperthyroidism that later progressed to Graves' ophthalmopathy. The CDR3 runs from the conserved cysteine through the conserved F or W. A D gene is named only where the DNA matches it firmly. The listing skips clone size in some rows; elsewhere it reads once, few, many or a size class.

>TRBJ1-1|NA|NA|TRBV12-3/TRBV12-4
CASSLDAGERAFF
TGTGCCAGCAGTTTGGATGCAGGGGAGAGAGCTTTCTTT
>TRBJ2-1|NA|many|TRBV7-2
CASSFRPYNEQFF
TGTGCCAGCAGCTTTCGCCCCTACAATGAGCAGTTCTTC
>TRBJ2-7|TRBD1|many|TRBV5-1
CASSFEGQPNEQYF
TGCGCCAGCAGCTTTGAGGGACAGCCCAACGAGCAGTACTTC
>TRBJ2-7|NA|once|TRBV24-1
CATSDLRLEDEQYF
TGTGCCACCAGTGATTTGCGACTAGAGGATGAGCAGTACTTC
>TRBJ2-3|NA|many|TRBV7-8
CASSPRVDTQYF
TGTGCCAGCAGCCCTAGGGTAGATACGCAGTATTTT
>TRBJ2-7|NA|many|TRBV6-5
CASSYLWGDEQYF
TGTGCCAGCAGTTACTTATGGGGTGACGAGCAGTACTTC
>TRBJ2-4|TRBD2|many|TRBV5-1
CASSLASGRATAKNIQYF
TGCGCCAGCAGCTTGGCTAGCGGGAGGGCTACAGCCAAAAACATTCAGTACTTC
>TRBJ2-7|TRBD2|many|TRBV20-1
CSASGTSGGISYEQYF
TGCAGTGCTAGTGGGACTAGCGGGGGTATTTCTTACGAGCAGTACTTC
>TRBJ1-1|TRBD1|once|TRBV12-3/TRBV12-4
CASSLSPDRATTEAFF
TGTGCCAGCAGTTTATCTCCGGACAGGGCGACCACTGAAGCTTTCTTT
>TRBJ2-7|NA|many|TRBV20-1
CRASSGLSKDRQYF
TGCAGAGCTTCGAGCGGACTATCAAAGGATAGGCAGTACTTC
>TRBJ1-6|NA|NA|TRBV12-3/TRBV12-4
CASSPRGGQVYSPLHF
TGTGCCAGCAGCCCGCGGGGAGGACAAGTTTATTCACCCCTCCACTTT
>TRBJ1-4|TRBD1|many|TRBV11-2
CASSPLGQGGKLFF
TGTGCCAGCAGCCCCCTGGGACAGGGTGGAAAACTGTTTTTT
>TRBJ2-7|NA|few|TRBV7-9
CASSKGGLEQYF
TGTGCCAGCAGCAAGGGGGGACTAGAGCAGTACTTC
>TRBJ2-5|NA|many|TRBV10-1
CASSPGTTKETQYF
TGCGCCAGCAGTCCCGGGACAACGAAAGAGACCCAGTACTTC
>TRBJ1-3|NA|many|TRBV5-6
CASSLWAASGNTIYF
TGTGCCAGCAGCTTGTGGGCGGCCTCTGGAAACACCATATATTTT
>TRBJ1-5|NA|NA|TRBV6-2/TRBV6-3
CASRGPRDNQPQHF
TGTGCCAGCAGGGGGCCCCGAGACAATCAGCCCCAGCATTTT
>TRBJ2-7|NA|many|TRBV27
CASSAEGLHLPYEQYF
TGTGCCAGCAGTGCCGAAGGACTACACCTCCCCTACGAGCAGTACTTC
>TRBJ2-3|NA|many|TRBV30
CAWSPAVSTDTQYF
TGTGCCTGGAGCCCAGCGGTTAGCACAGATACGCAGTATTTT
>TRBJ1-1|NA|many|TRBV28
CASTSIFRPAGTEAFF
TGTGCCAGCACCTCAATTTTCAGACCGGCCGGCACTGAAGCTTTCTTT
>TRBJ2-7|TRBD2|few|TRBV28
CASRDLAGGYEQYF
TGTGCCAGCAGGGACCTAGCGGGGGGATACGAGCAGTACTTC
>TRBJ2-1|NA|many|TRBV12-3/TRBV12-4
CASSFGQLSSYNEQFF
TGTGCCAGCAGTTTTGGCCAGCTAAGCTCCTACAATGAGCAGTTCTTC
>TRBJ2-2|TRBD1|many|TRBV20-1
CSARPLDRGRTGELFF
TGCAGTGCTAGACCCTTGGACAGGGGGCGAACCGGGGAGCTGTTTTTT
>TRBJ2-7|NA|NA|TRBV28
CASSLSPDLAYEQYF
TGTGCCAGCAGTTTATCCCCGGACCTCGCCTACGAGCAGTACTTC
>TRBJ1-2|NA|NA|TRBV28
CASSTVGAPANYGYTF
TGTGCCAGCAGCACAGTGGGGGCCCCTGCTAACTATGGCTACACCTTC
>TRBJ2-2|NA|many|TRBV28
CASSLWTSVPGELFF
TGTGCCAGCAGTTTATGGACTAGTGTCCCCGGGGAGCTGTTTTTT
>TRBJ1-1|NA|many|TRBV10-3
CAISRGTGGTEAFF
TGTGCCATCAGTCGCGGGACCGGGGGCACTGAAGCTTTCTTT
>TRBJ1-1|NA|NA|TRBV2
CASSEPGVGRGNTEAFF
TGTGCCAGCAGTGAACCAGGGGTTGGTCGCGGGAACACTGAAGCTTTCTTT
>TRBJ2-2|TRBD1|many|TRBV28
CASVTGDLGELFF
TGTGCCAGCGTAACAGGGGATCTCGGGGAGCTGTTTTTT
>TRBJ1-5|NA|NA|TRBV12-3/TRBV12-4
CASSLELQPQHF
TGTGCCAGCAGTTTGGAACTGCAGCCCCAGCATTTT
>TRBJ2-6|NA|many|TRBV19
CASSGGALSGANVLTF
TGTGCCAGTAGCGGGGGTGCGCTCTCTGGGGCCAACGTCCTGACTTTC
>TRBJ1-3|NA|many|TRBV9
CASSVWGAGNTIYF
TGTGCCAGCAGCGTTTGGGGGGCTGGAAACACCATATATTTT
>TRBJ1-2|TRBD1|many|TRBV5-1
CASRARDSFTF
TGCGCCAGCAGAGCCAGGGACAGTTTCACCTTC
>TRBJ1-1|TRBD1|NA|TRBV12-3/TRBV12-4
CASSSGQQAFF
TGTGCCAGCAGTTCGGGACAGCAAGCTTTCTTT
>TRBJ1-1|TRBD1|many|TRBV14
CASSQDWTGPTEAFF
TGTGCCAGCAGCCAAGATTGGACAGGCCCCACTGAAGCTTTCTTT
>TRBJ1-1|NA|few|TRBV27
CASSSELAAITEAFF
TGTGCCAGCTCCTCGGAGTTGGCGGCGATCACTGAAGCTTTCTTT
>TRBJ2-4|NA|NA|TRBV6-1
CATAGTIAKNIQYF
TGTGCCACCGCTGGCACCATAGCCAAAAACATCCAGTACTTC